These 3 T cell receptor beta chains were sequenced from one sample in a study of blood T cell repertoires in COVID-19. The data were produced by immunoSEQ multiplex PCR, yet TCRdb's version contains in-frame clones alone and is incomplete. Of under 300,000 clones in the sample, about 83% were seen once. The sequenced sample consisted of peripheral blood. The origin of the receptors is a man older than 75 with acute or convalescent COVID-19.

V usage is TRBV27 and J usage is TRBJ2-7, with D possibly TRBD2 on 5 matching bases. Germline CDR1 MNHEY, CDR2 SMNVEV (reference sequence). V lost 4 bases to trimming and J lost 4 bases, with 11 bases between them. The CDR3 loop spans 13 amino acids. The CDR3 nucleotides read TGTGCCAGCAGTTCGACTACCCTATACGAGCAGTACTTC. It specifies CASSSTTLYEQYF.

The chain has TRBV6-2 or TRBV6-3 and TRBJ1-2; TRBD1 aligns across 11 bases. V trimming: 2 bases; J trimming: 5 bases; junction bases outside the gene matches: 7. In germline, CDR1 is MNHEY, CDR2 SVGEGT. This CDR3 has 16 residues. In DNA, the CDR3 is TGTGCCAGCAGTTACCGGACAGGGGGCGCTGATTATGGCTACACCTTC. Residues: CASSYRTGGADYGYTF.

The V call is TRBV7-2, the J call TRBJ1-2; D remains unclear. Trimming pared 5 bases from V and 8 bases from J, leaving 18 bases between. Looked up from germline, CDR1 is SGHTA and CDR2 is FQGNSA. The CDR3 has 14 residues. The CDR3 DNA reads TGTGCCAGCAGCCGTTCGACCTTTGGGCAGGGCTACACCTTC. Its protein product is CASSRSTFGQGYTF. The entire variable domain, with the rest obtained from reference TRBV7-2 and TRBJ1-2, is as follows: GAGVSQSPSNKVTEKGKDVELRCDPISGHTALYWYRQSLGQGLEFLIYFQGNSAPDKSGLPSDRFSAERTGGSVSTLTIQRTQQEDSAVYLCASSRSTFGQGYTFGSGTRLTVV.